This T cell receptor beta chain appears in the sequencing data of a study of regulatory T cells in long-lasting Graves disease. Between the trimmed V and J ends, which lost 5 bases and 4 bases, there was a span of 15 bases. The CDR3 is 15 residues long. Per the germline V gene, CDR1 is SEHNR and CDR2 is FQNEAQ (reference sequence). On this clonotype itself: Given a much more abundant clone one base away, this may be a read error.

Indicated time point: newly diagnosed GD, antithyroid drugs for less than 3 months. Isolated PBMC RNA provided the starting material for the TCR library. Arm-PCR of CDR3 regions and iRepertoire HTBI primers were used to build TCR beta libraries. TCRdb redid the calling of the multiplex PCR reads with MiXCR, one entry per CDR3 protein. The data contain approximately 540,000 distinct CDR3 sequences, about 12% of them singletons. This sample was also put to use in a study of T cells in Graves' hyperthyroidism and ophthalmopathy. That work states: Median prediction lead before ophthalmopathy onset was 5.5 to 7 months with the model.

This TCR was sampled from a woman under 40 with Graves disease. The V and J genes are TRBV7-9 and TRBJ2-1, with unresolved D. This specimen was peripheral blood mononuclear cells (PBMCs), taken at new diagnosis, from a patient treated with antithyroid drugs. The CDR3 protein is CASSRYTIGYNEQFF. The CDR3 coding sequence is TGTGCCAGCAGCCGATACACAATAGGATACAATGAGCAGTTCTTC.